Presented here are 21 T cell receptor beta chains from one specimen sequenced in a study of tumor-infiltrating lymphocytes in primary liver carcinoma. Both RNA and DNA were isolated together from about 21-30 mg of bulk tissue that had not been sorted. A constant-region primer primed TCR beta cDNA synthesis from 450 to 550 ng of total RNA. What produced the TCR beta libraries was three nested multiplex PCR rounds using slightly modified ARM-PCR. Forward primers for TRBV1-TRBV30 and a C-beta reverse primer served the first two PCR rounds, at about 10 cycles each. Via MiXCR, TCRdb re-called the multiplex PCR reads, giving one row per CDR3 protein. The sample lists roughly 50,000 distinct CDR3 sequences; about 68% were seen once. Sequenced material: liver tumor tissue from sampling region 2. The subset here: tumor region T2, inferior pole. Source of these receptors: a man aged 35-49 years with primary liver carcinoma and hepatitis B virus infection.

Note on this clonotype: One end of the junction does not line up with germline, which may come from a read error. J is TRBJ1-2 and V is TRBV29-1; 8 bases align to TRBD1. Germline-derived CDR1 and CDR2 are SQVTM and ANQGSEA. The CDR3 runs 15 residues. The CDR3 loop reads CSVADRDSSIGGYTF. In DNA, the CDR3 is TGCAGCGTCGCGGACAGGGACAGTAGCATAGGGGGCTACACATTC. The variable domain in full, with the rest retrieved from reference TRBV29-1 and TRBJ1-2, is SAVISQKPSRDICQRGTSLTIQCQVDSQVTMMFWYRQQPGQSLTLIATANQGSEATYESGFVIDKFPISRPNLTFSTLTVSNMSPEDSSIYLCSVADRDSSIGGYTFGSGTRLTVV.

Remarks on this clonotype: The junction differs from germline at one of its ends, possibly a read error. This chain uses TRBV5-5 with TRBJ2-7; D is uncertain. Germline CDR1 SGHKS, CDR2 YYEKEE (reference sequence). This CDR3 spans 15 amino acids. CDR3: CASSLRPEDRYEQYF. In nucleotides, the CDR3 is TGTGCCAGCAGCTTGCGACCCGAGGATCGTTACGAACAGTACTTC. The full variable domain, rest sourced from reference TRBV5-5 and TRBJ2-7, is DAGVTQSPTHLIKTRGQQVTLRCSPISGHKSVSWYQQVLGQGPQFIFQYYEKEERGRGNFPDRFSARQFPNYSSELNVNALLLGDSALYLCASSLRPEDRYEQYFGPGTRLTVT.

As DNA, the CDR3 is TGTGCCAGCAGTCACCGACTAGAGTATAACAATCAGCCCCAGCATTTT. It yields the protein CASSHRLEYNNQPQHF. The chain has TRBV6-6 and TRBJ1-5; D remains unclear. Trimming took off 5 bases at V and 3 bases at J, with 17 bases between the two ends. CDR1 MNHNY and CDR2 SVGAGI come from the germline V gene (reference sequence). The CDR3 contains 16 residues.

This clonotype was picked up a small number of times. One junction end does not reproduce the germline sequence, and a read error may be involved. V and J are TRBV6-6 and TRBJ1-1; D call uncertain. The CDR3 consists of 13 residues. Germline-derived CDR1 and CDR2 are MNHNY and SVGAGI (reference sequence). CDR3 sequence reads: CASRRRENIEAFF. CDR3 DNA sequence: TGTGCCAGCAGACGAAGGGAGAACATTGAAGCTTTCTTT.

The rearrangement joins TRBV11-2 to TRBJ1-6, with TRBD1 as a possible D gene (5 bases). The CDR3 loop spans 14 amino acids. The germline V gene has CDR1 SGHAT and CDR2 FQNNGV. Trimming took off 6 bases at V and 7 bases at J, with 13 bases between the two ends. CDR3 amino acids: CASSLQWGNSPLHF. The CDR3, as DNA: TGTGCCAGCAGTTTACAGTGGGGGAATTCACCCCTCCACTTT.

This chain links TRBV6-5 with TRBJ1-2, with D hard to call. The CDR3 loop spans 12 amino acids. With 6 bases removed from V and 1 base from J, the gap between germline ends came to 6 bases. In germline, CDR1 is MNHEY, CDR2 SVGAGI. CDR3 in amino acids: CASRSHNYGYTF. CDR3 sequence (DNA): TGTGCCAGCAGGTCTCATAACTATGGCTACACCTTC.

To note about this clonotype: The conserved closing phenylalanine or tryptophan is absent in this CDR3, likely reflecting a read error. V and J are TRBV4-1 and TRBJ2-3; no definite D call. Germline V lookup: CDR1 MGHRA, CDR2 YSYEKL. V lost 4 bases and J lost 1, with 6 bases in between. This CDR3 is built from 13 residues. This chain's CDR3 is CASSPPGTDTQYL. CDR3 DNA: TGCGCCAGCAGCCCGCCGGGCACAGATACGCAGTATTTA.

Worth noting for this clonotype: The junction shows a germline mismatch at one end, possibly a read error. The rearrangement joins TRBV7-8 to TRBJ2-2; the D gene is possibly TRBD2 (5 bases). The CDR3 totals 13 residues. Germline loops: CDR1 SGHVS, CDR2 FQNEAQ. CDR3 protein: CARSLPRPGELFF. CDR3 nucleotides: TGTGCCAGGAGCTTACCCCGACCCGGGGAACTGTTTTTT. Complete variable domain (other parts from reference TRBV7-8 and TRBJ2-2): GAGVSQSPRYKVAKRGQDVALRCDPISGHVSLFWYQQALGQGPEFLTYFQNEAQLDKSGLPSDRFFAERPEGSVSTLKIQRTQQEDSAVYLCARSLPRPGELFFGEGSRLTVL.

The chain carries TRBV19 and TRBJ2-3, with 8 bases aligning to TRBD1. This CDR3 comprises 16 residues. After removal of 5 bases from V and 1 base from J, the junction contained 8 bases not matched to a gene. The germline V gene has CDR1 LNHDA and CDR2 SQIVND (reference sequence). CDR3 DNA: TGTGCCAGTAGTCTCTCTCCAGGGGGCCGCACAGATACGCAGTATTTT. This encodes CASSLSPGGRTDTQYF.

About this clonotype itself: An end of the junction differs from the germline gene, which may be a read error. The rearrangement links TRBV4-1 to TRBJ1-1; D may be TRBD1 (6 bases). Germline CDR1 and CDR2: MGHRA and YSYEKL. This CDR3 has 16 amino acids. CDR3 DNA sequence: TGCGCCAGCAGCCAAAGGGGGGGCAGTAAGAACATTGAAGCCTTCTTT. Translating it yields CASSQRGGSKNIEAFF.

CDR3 protein: CASSSAAGRALREQYF. CDR3 DNA sequence: TGTGCCAGCAGCTCAGCGGCGGGCCGGGCCTTGCGCGAGCAGTACTTC. The chain combines TRBV7-9 with TRBJ2-7, with D possibly being TRBD2 (5 bases). The CDR3 totals 16 residues. CDR1 is SEHNR, CDR2 FQNEAQ, per germline (reference sequence). Trimming shortened V by 4 bases and J by 6 bases, and 22 bases separated the two germline ends.

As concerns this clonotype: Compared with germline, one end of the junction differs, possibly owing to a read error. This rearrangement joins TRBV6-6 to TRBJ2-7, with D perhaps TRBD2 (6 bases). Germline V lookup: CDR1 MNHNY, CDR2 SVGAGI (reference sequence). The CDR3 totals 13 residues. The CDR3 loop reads CANSFGPDYGQYF. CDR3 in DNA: TGTGCCAACAGTTTCGGACCGGACTACGGGCAGTACTTC.

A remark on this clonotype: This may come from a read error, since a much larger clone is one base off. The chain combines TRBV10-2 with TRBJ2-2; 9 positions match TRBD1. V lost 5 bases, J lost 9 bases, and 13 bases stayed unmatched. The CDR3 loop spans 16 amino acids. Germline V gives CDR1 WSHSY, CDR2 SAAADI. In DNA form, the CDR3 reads TGCGCCAGCAGTTATCAGACAGGGGGGTACGACAGGGAGCTGTTTTTT. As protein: CASSYQTGGYDRELFF.

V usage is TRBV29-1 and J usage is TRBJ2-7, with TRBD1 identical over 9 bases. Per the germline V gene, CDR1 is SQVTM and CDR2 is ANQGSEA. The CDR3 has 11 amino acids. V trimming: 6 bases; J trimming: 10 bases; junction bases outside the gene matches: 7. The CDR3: CSVGTGLDQYF. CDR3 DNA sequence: TGCAGCGTGGGGACAGGGTTAGACCAGTACTTC.

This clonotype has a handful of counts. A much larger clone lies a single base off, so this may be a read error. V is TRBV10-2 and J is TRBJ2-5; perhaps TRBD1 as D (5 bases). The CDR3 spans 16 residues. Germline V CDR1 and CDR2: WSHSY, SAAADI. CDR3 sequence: CASTEATASYQEAQYF. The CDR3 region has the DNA TGCGCCAGCACTGAGGCGACAGCATCGTACCAAGAGGCCCAGTACTTC.

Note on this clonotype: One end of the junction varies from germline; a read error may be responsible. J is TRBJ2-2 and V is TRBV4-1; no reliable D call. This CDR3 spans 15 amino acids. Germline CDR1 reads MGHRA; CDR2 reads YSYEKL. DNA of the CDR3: TGCGTCAGCAGTCTAGTGGGAAATGTCACCGGGGAGCTGTTTTTT. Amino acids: CVSSLVGNVTGELFF.

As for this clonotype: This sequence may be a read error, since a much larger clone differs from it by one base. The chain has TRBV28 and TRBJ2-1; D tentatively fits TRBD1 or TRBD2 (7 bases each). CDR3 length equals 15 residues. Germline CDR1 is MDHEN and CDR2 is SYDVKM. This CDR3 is CVSSDFAGGGNEQFF. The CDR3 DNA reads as TGTGTCAGCAGCGATTTTGCAGGGGGGGGCAATGAGCAGTTCTTC.

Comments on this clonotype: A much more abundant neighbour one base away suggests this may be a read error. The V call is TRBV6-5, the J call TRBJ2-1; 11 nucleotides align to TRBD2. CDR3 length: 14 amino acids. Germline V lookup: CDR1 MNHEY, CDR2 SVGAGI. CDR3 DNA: TGTGTCAGCACCCCGGGACTAGCGGACAATGAGCAGTTCTTC. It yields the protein CVSTPGLADNEQFF.

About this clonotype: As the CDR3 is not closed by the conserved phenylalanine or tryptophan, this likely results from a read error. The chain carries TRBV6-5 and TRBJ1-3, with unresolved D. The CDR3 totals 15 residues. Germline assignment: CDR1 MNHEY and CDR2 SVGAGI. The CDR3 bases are TGTGCCAGCAGAGATGACCGTTATTCTGGAAACACTATATATCTT. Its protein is CASRDDRYSGNTIYL.

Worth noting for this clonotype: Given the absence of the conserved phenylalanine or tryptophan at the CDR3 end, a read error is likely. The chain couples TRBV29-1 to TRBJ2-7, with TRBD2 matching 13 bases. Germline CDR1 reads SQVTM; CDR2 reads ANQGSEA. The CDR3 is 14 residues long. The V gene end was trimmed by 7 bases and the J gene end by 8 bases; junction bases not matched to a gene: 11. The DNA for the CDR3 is TGCAGCGCATCGGGACTAGCGGGATTCTGCCAGCAGTACTCC. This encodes CSASGLAGFCQQYS.

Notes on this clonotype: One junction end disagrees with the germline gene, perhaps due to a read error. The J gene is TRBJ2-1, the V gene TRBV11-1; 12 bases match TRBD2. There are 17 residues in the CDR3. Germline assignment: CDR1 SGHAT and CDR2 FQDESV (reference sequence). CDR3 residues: CASSLRLAGEVDNEQLF. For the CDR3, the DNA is TGTGCCAGTAGCCTGAGACTAGCGGGAGAAGTTGACAATGAGCAGCTCTTC.